Below, one TCR beta chain is given with its context. What it binds is unknown. The CDR3 is made up of 15 amino acids. The germline CDR1 and CDR2 sequences are SQVTM and ANQGSEA. Germline trimming cut 0 bases from V and 3 bases from J; bases unmatched to any gene: 5. Amplified material comprised TCR beta CDR3 regions derived from RNA transcripts. After a first-round RT-PCR with HTBI primers, a second-round multiplex PCR was run. MiXCR was run by TCRdb on the multiplex PCR reads, yielding one entry per CDR3 protein. This table has almost 750,000 distinct CDR3 sequences, approximately 40% appearing once. The sample belongs to a study of Graves' ophthalmopathy and Graves' hyperthyroidism. Points from the study as a whole: Cross-validated, the 13-signature model showed 87.88%/81.08% sensitivity/specificity, and 80%/75% in the test set.

This receptor was taken from an adult man with Graves' ophthalmopathy. Material for sequencing was peripheral blood. This chain links TRBV29-1 with TRBJ1-1; 9 bases are a match to TRBD1. The CDR3 DNA follows: TGCAGCGTTGAAGATCTCGGGACAGGGTACACTGAAGCTTTCTTT. It is translated as CSVEDLGTGYTEAFF.